The 30 T cell receptor beta chains below all came from one sample that was sequenced in a study of blood T cell repertoires in COVID-19. This table comes from immunoSEQ multiplex PCR, and its TCRdb copy is limited to in-frame clones, with some not included. The sample contains over 90,000 clones, roughly 92% of which appear only once. Input material: peripheral blood. The receptors shown here come from a woman between 50 and 59 years old with COVID-19, enrolled during active disease.

V usage is TRBV11-3 and J usage is TRBJ1-1, with TRBD1 matching 7 bases. The length of the CDR3 is 18 residues. CDR1 is SGHNT and CDR2 is YENEEA in the germline V gene. Trimming cost V 4 bases and J 3 bases; bases outside gene matches: 17. Here the CDR3 reads CASSSLYYRGVAYTEAFF. The CDR3 DNA reads TGTGCCAGCAGCTCGCTTTATTACAGGGGAGTGGCGTACACTGAAGCTTTCTTT.

The V call is TRBV27, the J call TRBJ1-2; D remains ambiguous. The ends were cut back, 1 base at V and 5 bases at J, with 11 bases in the middle. The CDR3 totals 14 residues. The germline V gene encodes CDR1 MNHEY and CDR2 SMNVEV (reference sequence). The CDR3, as DNA: TGTGCCAGCAGTTTATTTGGGAGCTCTTATGGCTACACCTTC. It yields the protein CASSLFGSSYGYTF.

The chain is built from TRBV5-1 and TRBJ2-7, with TRBD1 identical over 10 bases. V lost 5 bases and J lost 7; bases outside the gene matches: 18. The V gene's germline CDR1 is SGHRS and CDR2 YFSETQ. The CDR3 totals 17 residues. CDR3 nucleotide sequence: TGCGCCAGCAGACGTGTATTCCGGGACAGGGGCTTGCGAGAGCAGTACGTC. Translating gives CASRRVFRDRGLREQYV.

The chain combines TRBV3-1 (or the pseudogene TRBV3-2) with TRBJ1-1; D gene ambiguous. The germline V and J ends were trimmed by 4 bases and 6 bases, with 15 bases remaining between them. This CDR3 is 14 amino acids long. Per germline, CDR1 LGHDT and CDR2 YNNKEL (reference sequence). This chain's CDR3 is CASSRRGGLAEAFF. The CDR3, as DNA: TGTGCCAGCAGCCGCCGGGGTGGGTTGGCTGAAGCTTTCTTT.

The rearrangement uses TRBV10-2 and TRBJ2-3; TRBD2 aligns across 13 bases. The CDR3 extends over 16 amino acids. The V segment lost 8 bases and the J segment 2 bases; nucleotides outside the gene matches: 7. Germline loops: CDR1 WSHSY, CDR2 SAAADI. This CDR3 is CASGQTSGGPTDTQYF. Here the CDR3 DNA reads TGCGCCAGCGGACAGACTAGCGGGGGGCCCACAGATACGCAGTATTTT.

This rearrangement joins TRBV27 to TRBJ2-1; no clear D. The CDR3 totals 14 residues. The germline CDR1 and CDR2 sequences are MNHEY and SMNVEV (reference sequence). Trimming shortened V by 2 bases and J by 6 bases, and 11 bases separated the two germline ends. The CDR3 region is CASSLTLETNEQFF. Here the CDR3 DNA reads TGTGCCAGCAGTTTAACCCTAGAAACCAATGAGCAGTTCTTC.

CDR3 DNA sequence: TGTGCCAGAAGCTTAGCCCCTCAGACTAGCGGGGGGACGGACACCGGGGAGCTGTTTTTT. Encoded protein: CARSLAPQTSGGTDTGELFF. This chain links TRBV5-3 with TRBJ2-2, with TRBD2 identical over 13 bases. TRBV5-3 is designated an ORF whose function remains uncertain. The CDR3 length is 20 residues. J gave up 3 bases and V 2 bases, and 13 bases lay outside the gene matches.

This clone was seen just once. The chain combines TRBV27 with TRBJ1-5; 9 bases are a match to TRBD1. CDR3 length: 15 residues. Germline V CDR1 and CDR2: MNHEY, SMNVEV (reference sequence). J was trimmed by 5 bases and V by 3 bases; bases with no gene match: 5. The CDR3 sequence is CASSLGQGTYQPQHF. DNA of the CDR3: TGTGCCAGCAGTTTGGGACAGGGTACGTATCAGCCCCAGCATTTT.

The chain employs TRBV6-2 or TRBV6-3 and TRBJ2-7; 10 bases are a match to TRBD1. CDR1 is MNHEY, CDR2 SVGEGT, per germline. CDR3 length equals 15 residues. The J segment lost 2 bases and the V segment lost 2 bases, leaving 3 bases of the junction unmatched. CDR3 amino acids: CASSYPGTGAYEQYF. CDR3 DNA sequence: TGTGCCAGCAGTTACCCCGGGACAGGGGCCTACGAGCAGTACTTC.

This chain joins TRBV6-5 and TRBJ2-1; 7 nucleotides match TRBD2. Germline loops: CDR1 MNHEY, CDR2 SVGAGI. The CDR3 has 15 amino acids. Losses at the gene ends were 7 bases for V and 3 bases for J; bases not matched to a gene: 9. CDR3: CASIMGGGVYNEQFF. CDR3 DNA: TGTGCCAGCATCATGGGCGGGGGAGTCTACAATGAGCAGTTCTTC.

The rearrangement uses TRBV7-2 and TRBJ1-5, with D maybe TRBD1 (5 bases). The CDR3 sequence is 15 residues long. V was shortened by 2 bases and J by 4 bases, with 12 bases between the two germline ends. Germline CDR1 and CDR2: SGHTA and FQGNSA. CDR3 loop: CASSLFGGVNQPQHF. The CDR3 coding sequence is TGTGCCAGCAGCTTATTTGGGGGGGTGAATCAGCCCCAGCATTTT.

J is TRBJ1-2 and V is TRBV28, with 8 bases matching TRBD1. The V gene end was trimmed by 2 bases and the J gene end by 6 bases; junction bases not matched to a gene: 5. Germline assignment: CDR1 MDHEN and CDR2 SYDVKM. The CDR3 is made up of 14 amino acids. The CDR3 loop is CASSLPGGADGYTF. DNA for the CDR3: TGTGCCAGCAGTTTACCAGGGGGCGCGGATGGCTACACCTTC.

The chain uses TRBV28 and TRBJ1-1, with 8 bases fitting TRBD1. The CDR3 totals 17 residues. The germline gives CDR1 MDHEN, CDR2 SYDVKM. J lost 0 bases, V lost 5 bases, and 11 bases had no gene match. This CDR3 reads CASSITGGILMNTEAFF. For the CDR3, the DNA is TGTGCCAGCAGTATAACAGGGGGTATTCTAATGAACACTGAAGCTTTCTTT.

This chain joins TRBV21-1 and TRBJ2-7; TRBD1 reflects the table's D call only, with no check against the DNA. TRBV21-1 is classified as a pseudogene. The CDR3 has 13 residues. The CDR3 is CATLTNSSYEQYF. CDR3 nucleotide sequence: TGTGCCACGCTGACAAACAGCTCCTACGAGCAGTACTTC.

The CDR3 sequence is CASSLSWQNYGYTF. CDR3 sequence (DNA): TGTGCCAGCAGTTTATCGTGGCAGAACTATGGCTACACCTTC. The J gene is TRBJ1-2, the V gene TRBV28; D uncertain. Germline values: CDR1 MDHEN, CDR2 SYDVKM. The V and J ends lost 1 base and 2 bases respectively, with 8 bases between them. This CDR3 comprises 14 residues.

This sequence joins TRBV19 and TRBJ2-7, with 8 nucleotides matching TRBD2. The CDR3 covers 12 residues. From germline, CDR1 is LNHDA and CDR2 SQIVND (reference sequence). J was trimmed by 6 bases and V by 7 bases; bases with no gene match: 5. CDR3 coding DNA: TGTGCCAGTAATCCCGGGGGGGGCGAGCAGTACTTC. Amino acid sequence: CASNPGGGEQYF.

This chain links TRBV18 with TRBJ1-6; possibly TRBD1 for D (5 bases). CDR1 KGHSH and CDR2 LQKENI come from the germline V gene. The CDR3 has 15 residues. V lost 3 bases to trimming and J lost 9 bases, with 15 bases between them. This CDR3 is CASSPTDSGLSPLHF. The CDR3 nucleotides are TGTGCCAGCTCACCCACAGACAGTGGGCTTTCACCCCTCCACTTT. Full variable domain (outside the CDR3, taken from reference TRBV18 and TRBJ1-6): NAGVMQNPRHLVRRRGQEARLRCSPMKGHSHVYWYRQLPEEGLKFMVYLQKENIIDESGMPKERFSAEFPKEGPSILRIQQVVRGDSAAYFCASSPTDSGLSPLHFGNGTRLTVT.

The J gene is TRBJ1-1, the V gene TRBV11-3, with D maybe TRBD1 (6 bases). There are 14 residues in the CDR3. The V gene lost 5 bases and the J gene lost 2 bases, with 12 bases spanning the gap. CDR1 SGHNT and CDR2 YENEEA come from the germline V gene. CDR3 sequence reads: CASSRTEINTEAFF. The CDR3 DNA reads as TGTGCCAGCAGCAGGACAGAGATTAACACTGAAGCTTTCTTT. Full variable domain (rest looked up from reference TRBV11-3 and TRBJ1-1): EAGVVQSPRYKIIEKKQPVAFWCNPISGHNTLYWYLQNLGQGPELLIRYENEEAVDDSQLPKDRFSAERLKGVDSTLKIQPAELGDSAVYLCASSRTEINTEAFFGQGTRLTVV.

Note on this clone: At one of its ends the junction is not consistent with the germline gene, which may arise from a read error. The V and J genes are TRBV7-9 and TRBJ1-1, with D possibly TRBD1 on 5 matching bases. Germline V gene lookup returns CDR1 SEHNR and CDR2 FQNEAQ (reference sequence). The CDR3 extends over 13 amino acids. The CDR3 sequence is CASRLDQGTEAFF. The CDR3 DNA reads TGTGCCAGCAGATTAGATCAGGGCACTGAAGCTTTCTTT. Complete variable domain (other parts from reference TRBV7-9 and TRBJ1-1): DTGVSQNPRHKITKRGQNVTFRCDPISEHNRLYWYRQTLGQGPEFLTYFQNEAQLEKSRLLSDRFSAERPKGSFSTLEIQRTEQGDSAMYLCASRLDQGTEAFFGQGTRLTVV.

The chain uses TRBV11-3 and TRBJ1-3; D is unclear. Germline V gene data show CDR1 as SGHNT and CDR2 as YENEEA. There are 13 residues in the CDR3. Trimming took off 2 bases at V and 3 bases at J, with 5 bases between the two ends. CDR3 residues: CASSLYSGNTIYF. For the CDR3, the DNA is TGTGCCAGCAGCTTATACAGTGGAAACACCATATATTTT.

This rearrangement joins TRBV7-3 to TRBJ2-3; 7 bases match TRBD1. Unmatched junction bases numbered 11, after V lost 5 bases and J lost 6 bases. The CDR3 extends over 15 amino acids. The germline V gene encodes CDR1 SGHTA and CDR2 FQGTGA. In DNA, the CDR3 is TGTGCCAGCAGCCCGACTATGGGGACAGCCGATACGCAGTATTTT. Its translation: CASSPTMGTADTQYF.

The gene calls are TRBV10-2 and TRBJ1-3, with unresolved D. CDR3 length: 12 amino acids. V was trimmed by 4 bases and J by 7 bases, leaving 8 bases between them. Germline CDR1 is WSHSY and CDR2 is SAAADI. The CDR3 spells CASSGAPNTIYF. The CDR3 DNA sequence: TGCGCCAGCAGTGGGGCCCCGAACACCATATATTTT.

V is TRBV6-1 and J is TRBJ2-6, with 11 bases fitting TRBD1. Germline V gene lookup returns CDR1 MNHNS and CDR2 SASEGT. The CDR3 totals 18 residues. V lost 2 bases and J lost 4; bases outside the gene matches: 7. The CDR3 sequence is CASSELGTGGPGANVLTF. The CDR3 region has the DNA TGTGCCAGCAGTGAATTGGGGACAGGGGGTCCCGGGGCCAACGTCCTGACTTTC.

The J gene is TRBJ1-1, the V gene TRBV27; D not resolved. CDR1 MNHEY and CDR2 SMNVEV come from the germline V gene (reference sequence). Trimming took off 3 bases at V and 1 base at J, with 6 bases between the two ends. The CDR3 spans 13 residues. The CDR3 is CASSFSRNTEAFF. The CDR3, as DNA: TGTGCCAGCAGTTTTTCCCGGAACACTGAAGCTTTCTTT.

The rearrangement links TRBV6-6 to TRBJ1-2, with D possibly TRBD1 on 6 matching bases. This CDR3 region has 13 residues. V lost 0 bases and J 8 bases, leaving 10 bases between the germline ends. Germline values: CDR1 MNHNY, CDR2 SVGAGI (reference sequence). This CDR3 is CASSYSTQGGYTF. Written as DNA, the CDR3 is TGTGCCAGCAGTTACTCGACACAGGGCGGCTACACCTTC.

This rearrangement joins TRBV11-3 to TRBJ1-2; tentatively, D is TRBD1 (5 bases). The ends were cut back, 6 bases at V and 4 bases at J, with 24 bases in the middle. The CDR3 runs to 17 residues. Germline V lookup: CDR1 SGHNT, CDR2 YENEEA. DNA for the CDR3: TGTGCCAGCAGTTATCTATTGCCGACCGGGGGATCCTATGGCTACACCTTC. The encoded protein is CASSYLLPTGGSYGYTF.

The DNA of the CDR3 is TGTGCCATCAGTGAGTCGAGGATGGACAGGGAGCAGCCCCAGCATTTT. Protein: CAISESRMDREQPQHF. The V call is TRBV10-3, the J call TRBJ1-5, with TRBD1 matching over 8 bases. Germline CDR1 and CDR2: ENHRY and SYGVKD. Unmatched junction bases numbered 8, after V lost 0 bases and J lost 7 bases. This CDR3 spans 16 amino acids.

The DNA of the CDR3 is TGTGCCAGCAGTGAAGGGGCAGGGTTGCGCACCGGGGAGCTGTTTTTT. Translated, it gives CASSEGAGLRTGELFF. V usage is TRBV2 and J usage is TRBJ2-2; D possibly corresponds to TRBD1 (5 bases). The V and J ends lost 1 base and 4 bases respectively, with 13 bases between them. Germline V CDR1 and CDR2: SNHLY, FYNNEI. This CDR3 comprises 16 residues.

The V gene is TRBV29-1, the J gene TRBJ1-1; the match to TRBD1 covers 7 bases. J lost 8 bases, V lost 6 bases, and 6 bases had no gene match. Germline CDR1 SQVTM, CDR2 ANQGSEA. This CDR3 has 11 amino acids. The CDR3 is CSVLKQGEAFF. CDR3 DNA sequence: TGCAGCGTCCTTAAACAGGGGGAAGCTTTCTTT.

The rearrangement joins TRBV29-1 to TRBJ1-1, with D perhaps matching TRBD1 (6 bases). V lost 4 bases and J 10 bases, leaving 10 bases between the germline ends. This CDR3 has 10 amino acids. CDR1 is SQVTM, CDR2 ANQGSEA, per germline. CDR3: CSVGMGAAFF. The CDR3 DNA reads as TGCAGCGTTGGGATGGGGGCAGCTTTCTTT.